Listed below are T cell receptor beta chains from one sample, sequenced in a study of T cell changes during pregnancy in multiple sclerosis. Clones were sequenced by immunoSEQ multiplex PCR, and TCRdb holds only the in-frame ones, with some missing. The data hold around 40,000 clones, with roughly nine tenths observed a single time. Sequencing was performed on CD4+ T cells from peripheral blood mononuclear cells, taken in the first trimester of pregnancy. The receptors shown here come from a female donor with multiple sclerosis, enrolled in a pregnancy study. Each CDR3 is given with its conserved first and last residue. D genes are given only for firm matches. For some rows the clone size is stated as once, few or many, or as a class when expanded; others skip it.

>.|.|TRBJ1-5|TRBV19
TGTGCCAGTAGTTTTGGGGGCGATTATTCAAATCAGCCCCAGCATTTT
CASSFGGDYSNQPQHF
>.|.|TRBJ1-1|TRBV10-3
TGTGCCATCAGTACAGGGCTGCTGGGCACTGAAGCTTTCTTT
CAISTGLLGTEAFF
>.|.|TRBJ2-1|TRBV19
TGTGCCAGTAGTATTCAACACATGACAACCGAGCAGTTCTTC
CASSIQHMTTEQFF
>.|TRBD2|TRBJ2-3|TRBV9
TGTGCCAGCAGCGTAGACCAAGGACGGCGGGAGGCCACAGATACGCAGTATTTT
CASSVDQGRREATDTQYF
>.|.|TRBJ2-5|TRBV7-9
TGTGCCAGCAGCTTAGTTGCGCAAGAGACCCAGTACTTC
CASSLVAQETQYF
>few|.|TRBJ2-1|TRBV19
TGTGCCAGTAGTATAGGGGGGGTGGACAATGAGCAGTTCTTC
CASSIGGVDNEQFF
>.|.|TRBJ1-2|TRBV7-9
TGTGCCAGCAGCGCCAGGGCGTTCGACTATGGCTACACCTTC
CASSARAFDYGYTF
>.|TRBD1|TRBJ2-3|TRBV7-2
TGTGCCAGCACCCGGACAGGGGTCGGTACAGATACGCAGTATTTT
CASTRTGVGTDTQYF
>.|TRBD1|TRBJ2-7|TRBV5-1
TGCGCCAGCAGCACACAGACAGGGTACGAGCAGTACTTC
CASSTQTGYEQYF
>.|TRBD2|TRBJ2-5|TRBV18
TGTGCCAGCTCATGGACTAGCGAGGAGACCCAGTACTTC
CASSWTSEETQYF
>few|TRBD1|TRBJ2-5|TRBV7-2
TGTGCCAGCAGCACCAGACAGGGGTCCCGCATAGAGACCCAGTACTTC
CASSTRQGSRIETQYF
>few|.|TRBJ1-1|TRBV10-1
TGCGCCAGCAGTACTATTAGAGGTTCTGAAGCTTTCTTT
CASSTIRGSEAFF
>.|.|TRBJ2-1|TRBV5-1
TGCGCCAGCAGCCCGCGGGAAACCCCCCGGGGCGGTGAGCAGTTCTTC
CASSPRETPRGGEQFF
>.|TRBD1|TRBJ2-7|TRBV18
TGTGCCAGCTCACCCCAGCCGGTTGAGGGGGCAGGGCAGTACTTC
CASSPQPVEGAGQYF
>.|TRBD1|TRBJ2-5|TRBV5-6
TGTGCCAGCAGCTTAAAACCCCTTGGGACAGAGGAGACCCAGTACTTC
CASSLKPLGTEETQYF
>.|.|TRBJ1-1|TRBV19
TGTGCCAGTAGTATAGATGGGGAGAGAGCTTTCTTT
CASSIDGERAFF
>.|TRBD2|TRBJ2-3|TRBV4-1
TGCGCCAGCAGCCAACCCTTAGCGGGAGCAACAGATACGCAGTATTTT
CASSQPLAGATDTQYF
>.|TRBD1|TRBJ1-3|TRBV19
TGTGCCAGTAGCCGGACAGGGTCTGGAAACACCATATATTTT
CASSRTGSGNTIYF
>.|.|TRBJ2-5|TRBV6-1
TGTGCCAGCTGTAAAGGGCTAGAGACCCAGTACTTC
CASCKGLETQYF
>few|TRBD1|TRBJ1-2|TRBV27
TGTGCCAGCCCTGAGGACAGGGGGCACGGCTACACCTTC
CASPEDRGHGYTF
>.|.|TRBJ1-1|TRBV7-8
TGTGCCAGCAGCTCGACAGGAGGCAACACTGAAGCTTTCTTT
CASSSTGGNTEAFF
>.|.|TRBJ2-4|TRBV9
TGTGCCAGCAGCGTAGAAGGGGATCCCAAAAACATTCAGTACTTC
CASSVEGDPKNIQYF
>.|.|TRBJ1-2|TRBV5-1
TGCGCCAGCAGCTTGGGGAGGGCCGGCTATGGCTACACCTTC
CASSLGRAGYGYTF
>.|.|TRBJ1-2|TRBV7-2
TGTGCCAGCAGCTTAGGGACAGACTATGGCTACACCTTC
CASSLGTDYGYTF
>.|TRBD1|TRBJ2-1|TRBV7-8
TGTGCCAGCAGCCGCCCCCGGGGACAGGCGGGGAATGAGCAGTTCTTC
CASSRPRGQAGNEQFF
>.|.|TRBJ1-1|TRBV6-5
TGTGCCAGCAGCCGCGACAGGAACACTGAAGCTTTCTTT
CASSRDRNTEAFF
>.|.|TRBJ2-7|TRBV2
TGTGCCAGCAGGGGACTGCCAAGCTCCTACGAGCAGTACTTC
CASRGLPSSYEQYF
>.|TRBD1|TRBJ1-1|TRBV18
TGTGCCAGCTCACCACTAGGGACAGAGAACACTGAAGCTTTCTTT
CASSPLGTENTEAFF
>.|.|TRBJ1-1|TRBV13
TGTGCCAGCAGCTTAAGCTCTTATACAGGGAACACTGAAGCTTTCTTT
CASSLSSYTGNTEAFF
>.|.|TRBJ2-1|TRBV11-3
TGTGCCAGCTCTTGGGGAGCCAACAATGAGCAGTTCTTC
CASSWGANNEQFF
>.|.|TRBJ1-2|TRBV9
TGTGCCAGCAGCGTCGGGGGGGACTATGGCTACACCTTC
CASSVGGDYGYTF
>.|TRBD1|TRBJ2-1|TRBV9
TGTGCCAGCAGCGCAGGGGGTAGCTCCTACAATGAGCAGTTCTTC
CASSAGGSSYNEQFF
>.|TRBD2|TRBJ2-1|TRBV28
TGTGCCGCCACTAGCGGGAGCGAGGAGACACACAATGAGCAGTTCTTC
CAATSGSEETHNEQFF
>.|TRBD2|TRBJ2-3|TRBV18
TGTGCCAGCTCACCGGGACTAGCGGGAGGGCGCACAGATACGCAGTATTTT
CASSPGLAGGRTDTQYF
>.|TRBD1|TRBJ1-2|TRBV6-1
TGTGCCAGCAGGAGGACAGGAGGCGGCTACACCTTC
CASRRTGGGYTF